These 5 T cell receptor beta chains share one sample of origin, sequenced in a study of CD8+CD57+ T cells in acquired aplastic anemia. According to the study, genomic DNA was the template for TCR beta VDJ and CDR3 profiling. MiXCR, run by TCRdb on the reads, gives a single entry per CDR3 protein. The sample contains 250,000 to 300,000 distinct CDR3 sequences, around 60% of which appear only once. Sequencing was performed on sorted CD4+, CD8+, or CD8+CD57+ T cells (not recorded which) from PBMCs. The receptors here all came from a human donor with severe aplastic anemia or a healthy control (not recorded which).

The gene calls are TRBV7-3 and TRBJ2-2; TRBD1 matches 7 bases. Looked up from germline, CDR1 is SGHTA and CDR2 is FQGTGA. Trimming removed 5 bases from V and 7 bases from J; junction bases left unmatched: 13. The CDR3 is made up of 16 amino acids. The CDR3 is CASSPVGSGGNGELFF. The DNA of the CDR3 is TGTGCCAGCAGCCCAGTGGGCTCAGGGGGAAACGGGGAGCTGTTTTTT.

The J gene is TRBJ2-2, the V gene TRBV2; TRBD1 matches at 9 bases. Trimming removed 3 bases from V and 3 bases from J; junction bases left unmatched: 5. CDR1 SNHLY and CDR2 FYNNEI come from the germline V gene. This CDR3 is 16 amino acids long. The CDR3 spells CASSDGQGFDTGELFF. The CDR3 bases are TGTGCCAGCAGTGATGGACAGGGGTTTGACACCGGGGAGCTGTTTTTT.

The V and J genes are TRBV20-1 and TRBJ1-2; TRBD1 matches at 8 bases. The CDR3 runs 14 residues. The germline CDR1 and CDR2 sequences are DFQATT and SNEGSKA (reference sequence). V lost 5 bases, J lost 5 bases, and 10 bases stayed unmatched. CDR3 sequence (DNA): TGCAGTGCTTTGATGACAGGGGAAGGGTATGGCTACACCTTC. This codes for CSALMTGEGYGYTF.

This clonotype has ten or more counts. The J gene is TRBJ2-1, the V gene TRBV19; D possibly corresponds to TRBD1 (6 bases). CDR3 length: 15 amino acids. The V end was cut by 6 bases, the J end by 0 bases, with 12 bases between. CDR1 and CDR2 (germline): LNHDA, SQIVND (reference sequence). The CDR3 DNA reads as TGTGCCAGTAGGTTTGACAGGTCCTCCTACAATGAGCAGTTCTTC. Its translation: CASRFDRSSYNEQFF.

In DNA form, the CDR3 reads TGCAGTGCTAGTACGGCTAGCGGGAGCGACGAGCAGTACTTC. It is translated as CSASTASGSDEQYF. The rearrangement joins TRBV20-1 to TRBJ2-7, with TRBD2 identical over 10 bases. Germline V gene data show CDR1 as DFQATT and CDR2 as SNEGSKA (reference sequence). V gave up 3 bases and J gave up 5 bases; unmatched junction bases: 7. The CDR3 has 14 amino acids.